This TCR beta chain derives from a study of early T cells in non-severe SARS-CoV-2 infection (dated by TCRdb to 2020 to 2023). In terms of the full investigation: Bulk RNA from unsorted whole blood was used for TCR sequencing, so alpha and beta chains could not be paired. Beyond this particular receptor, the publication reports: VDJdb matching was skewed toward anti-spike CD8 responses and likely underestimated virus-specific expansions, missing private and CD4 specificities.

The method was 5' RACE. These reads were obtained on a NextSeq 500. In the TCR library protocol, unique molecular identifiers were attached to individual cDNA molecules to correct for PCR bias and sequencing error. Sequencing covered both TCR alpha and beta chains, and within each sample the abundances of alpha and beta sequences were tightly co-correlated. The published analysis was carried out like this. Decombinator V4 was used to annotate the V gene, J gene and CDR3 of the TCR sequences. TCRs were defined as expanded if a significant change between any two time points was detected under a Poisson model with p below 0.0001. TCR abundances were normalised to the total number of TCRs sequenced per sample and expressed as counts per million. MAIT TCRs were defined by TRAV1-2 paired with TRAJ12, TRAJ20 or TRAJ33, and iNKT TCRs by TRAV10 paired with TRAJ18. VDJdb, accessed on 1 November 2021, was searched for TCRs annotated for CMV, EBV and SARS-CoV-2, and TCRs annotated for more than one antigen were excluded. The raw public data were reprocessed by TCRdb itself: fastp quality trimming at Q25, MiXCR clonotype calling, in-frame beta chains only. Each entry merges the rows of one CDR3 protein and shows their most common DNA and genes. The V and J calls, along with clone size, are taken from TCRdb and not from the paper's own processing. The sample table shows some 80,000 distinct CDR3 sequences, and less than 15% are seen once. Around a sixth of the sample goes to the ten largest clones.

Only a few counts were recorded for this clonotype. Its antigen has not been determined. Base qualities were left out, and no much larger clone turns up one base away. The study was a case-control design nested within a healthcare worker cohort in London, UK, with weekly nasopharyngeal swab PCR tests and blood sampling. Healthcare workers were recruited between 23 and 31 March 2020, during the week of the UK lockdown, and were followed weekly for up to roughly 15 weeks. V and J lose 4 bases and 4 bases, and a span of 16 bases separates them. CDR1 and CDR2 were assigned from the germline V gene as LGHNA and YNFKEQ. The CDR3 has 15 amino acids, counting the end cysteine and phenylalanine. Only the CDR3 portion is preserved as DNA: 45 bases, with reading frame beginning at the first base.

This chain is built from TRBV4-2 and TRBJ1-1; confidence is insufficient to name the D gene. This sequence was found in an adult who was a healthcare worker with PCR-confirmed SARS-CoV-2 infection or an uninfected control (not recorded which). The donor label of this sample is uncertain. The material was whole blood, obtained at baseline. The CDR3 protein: CASSPSGLGGTEAFF. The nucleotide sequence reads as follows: TGTGCCAGCAGCCCCTCTGGGTTAGGCGGCACTGAAGCTTTCTTT.